Shown below are 14 T cell receptor beta chains from a single sample sequenced in a study of persistence of HIV-infected CD4 T cells. Their cognate antigens are unknown. Sequencing used immunoSEQ version 4 in survey mode. Method: immunoSEQ multiplex PCR; TCRdb's copy keeps in-frame clones and lacks some. The sample consists of approximately 25,000 clones, roughly 70% of them appearing once. An overlapping HIV-1 Gag peptide pool stimulated these cells at about 0.9 ug/peptide/mL. Responding CD4+ T cells were sorted by upregulation of both CD40 ligand and CD69. The sequences come from CD4+ T cells sorted from PBMCs after roughly 18-hour stimulation, collected from a patient who received antiretroviral therapy. The receptors stem from an adult man with HIV who was CMV-seropositive.

This chain connects TRBV27 to TRBJ1-2, with 9 bases that match TRBD1. Germline CDR1 and CDR2: MNHEY and SMNVEV (reference sequence). V gave up 10 bases and J gave up 12 bases; unmatched junction bases: 18. The CDR3 sequence is 14 residues long. The CDR3 coding sequence is TGTGCCACCGCAAACTCAGGGACAGGGCGTTTGCACACCTTC. Translating gives CATANSGTGRLHTF.

The chain combines TRBV19 with TRBJ2-3, with TRBD1 identical over 7 bases. Germline CDR1 LNHDA, CDR2 SQIVND (reference sequence). The CDR3 totals 15 residues. J was trimmed by 4 bases and V by 2 bases; bases with no gene match: 6. The CDR3 region is CASSIIGDRPDTQYF. For the CDR3, the DNA is TGTGCCAGTAGTATAATTGGGGACAGACCAGATACGCAGTATTTT.

The rearrangement links TRBV6-6 to TRBJ1-1; 8 bases line up with TRBD1. V was clipped by 6 bases and J by 5 bases; unmatched bases: 5. From germline, CDR1 is MNHNY and CDR2 SVGAGI (reference sequence). The CDR3 covers 13 residues. CDR3 region: CASSQGAGTEAFF. The CDR3 DNA sequence: TGTGCCAGCAGCCAGGGGGCTGGGACTGAAGCTTTCTTT.

This clone was detected a few times. The chain carries TRBV27 and TRBJ1-1; D is ambiguous. Germline V CDR1 and CDR2: MNHEY, SMNVEV (reference sequence). The CDR3 extends over 15 amino acids. V was shortened by 2 bases and J by 4 bases, with 14 bases between the two germline ends. The CDR3 is CASSLTGSWSTEAFF. The DNA for the CDR3 is TGTGCCAGCAGTTTAACGGGCAGTTGGAGCACTGAAGCTTTCTTT.

This clone was observed a single time. The germline gene is not matched at one end of the junction; a read error may be the cause. The chain employs TRBV2 and TRBJ1-5; 10 positions agree with TRBD1. The germline gives CDR1 SNHLY, CDR2 FYNNEI. The length of the CDR3 is 15 residues. The CDR3 loop is CASREDRGPNQPQHF. CDR3 DNA sequence: TGTGCCAGCAGGGAAGACAGGGGGCCCAATCAGCCCCAGCATTTT.

In its sample, this clone was seen a few times. The J gene is TRBJ2-1, the V gene TRBV18, with TRBD2 matching over 11 bases. CDR1 and CDR2 (germline): KGHSH, LQKENI. The ends lost 3 bases at V and 6 bases at J; junction bases unmatched: 4. The CDR3 consists of 15 residues. The CDR3 DNA is TGTGCCAGCTCACCGGGACTAGCGGCCTCCAATGAGCAGTTCTTC. It codes for CASSPGLAASNEQFF. Drawing the rest from reference TRBV18 and TRBJ2-1, the complete variable domain is NAGVMQNPRHLVRRRGQEARLRCSPMKGHSHVYWYRQLPEEGLKFMVYLQKENIIDESGMPKERFSAEFPKEGPSILRIQQVVRGDSAAYFCASSPGLAASNEQFFGPGTRLTVL.

The chain has TRBV28 and TRBJ1-1; TRBD1 might be the D (6 bases). The CDR3 totals 13 residues. Germline CDR1 MDHEN, CDR2 SYDVKM. Trimming removed 6 bases from V and 5 bases from J, with 13 bases in between. DNA of the CDR3: TGTGCCAGCAGGTCGGGGGCGAAGACTGAAGCTTTCTTT. Its translation is CASRSGAKTEAFF.

The V gene is TRBV6-5, the J gene TRBJ1-1; D is unresolved. The CDR3 extends over 13 amino acids. Germline V gene sequence: CDR1 MNHEY, CDR2 SVGAGI. V was trimmed by 6 bases and J by 4 bases, leaving 12 bases between them. The DNA of the CDR3 is TGTGCCAGCAGCCAAGGAGTTCTCACTGAAGCTTTCTTT. Translation: CASSQGVLTEAFF.

This clone was seen once. This sequence joins TRBV5-1 and TRBJ2-4, with TRBD1 matching 8 bases. Unmatched junction bases numbered 6, after V lost 4 bases and J lost 3 bases. CDR3 size: 15 residues. Per germline, CDR1 SGHRS and CDR2 YFSETQ. The DNA of the CDR3 is TGCGCCAGCAGCCCAGGACAGGGTGGCAAAAACATTCAGTACTTC. Translated, it gives CASSPGQGGKNIQYF.

Only one count was recorded for this clone. CDR3 in amino acids: CASIGYGGLAKLFF. The CDR3 coding sequence is TGTGCCAGCATTGGATACGGGGGCTTAGCAAAACTGTTTTTT. The chain links TRBV6-6 to TRBJ1-4; a weak D match, TRBD1 (6 bases). Germline V gene lookup returns CDR1 MNHNY and CDR2 SVGAGI (reference sequence). Trimming left V 7 bases short and J 10 bases short, with 19 bases between. The CDR3 extends over 14 amino acids.

V usage is TRBV14 and J usage is TRBJ2-7; possibly TRBD2 for D (6 bases). V lost 4 bases and J lost 3, with 13 bases in between. The germline gives CDR1 SGHDN, CDR2 FVKESK. This CDR3 is built from 14 residues. The DNA of the CDR3 is TGTGCCAGCAGCCCGCTCGGGGGAAGCTACGAGCAGTACTTC. Its protein product is CASSPLGGSYEQYF.

Relative to its sample, this clone is medium-sized. The chain links TRBV2 to TRBJ1-5; possible D gene TRBD1, 6 bases. Germline V lookup: CDR1 SNHLY, CDR2 FYNNEI. The CDR3 length is 13 residues. Trimming removed 6 bases at V and 5 bases at J, with 11 bases between. The CDR3 reads CASRVGGHQPQHF. CDR3 coding DNA: TGTGCCAGCAGGGTAGGGGGGCATCAGCCCCAGCATTTT.

In its sample, this clone was seen a few times. The V call is TRBV7-3, the J call TRBJ1-6; D may be TRBD1 (5 bases). With 1 base removed from V and 8 bases from J, the gap between germline ends came to 12 bases. Per the germline V gene, CDR1 is SGHTA and CDR2 is FQGTGA. The CDR3 loop spans 15 amino acids. CDR3: CASSLIGQGHSPLHF. CDR3 nucleotide sequence: TGTGCCAGCAGCTTAATCGGGCAGGGTCATTCACCCCTCCACTTT.

This sequence joins TRBV9 and TRBJ2-2; D not certain. Deletions cut 4 bases from V and 2 bases from J, with 12 bases between. The germline CDR1 and CDR2 sequences are SGDLS and YYNGEE. CDR3 length equals 15 residues. CDR3 in DNA: TGTGCCAGCAGCCTTGGACGGTTAAACACCGGGGAGCTGTTTTTT. Protein product: CASSLGRLNTGELFF. Full variable domain (remainder filled in from reference TRBV9 and TRBJ2-2): DSGVTQTPKHLITATGQRVTLRCSPRSGDLSVYWYQQSLDQGLQFLIQYYNGEERAKGNILERFSAQQFPDLHSELNLSSLELGDSALYFCASSLGRLNTGELFFGEGSRLTVL.